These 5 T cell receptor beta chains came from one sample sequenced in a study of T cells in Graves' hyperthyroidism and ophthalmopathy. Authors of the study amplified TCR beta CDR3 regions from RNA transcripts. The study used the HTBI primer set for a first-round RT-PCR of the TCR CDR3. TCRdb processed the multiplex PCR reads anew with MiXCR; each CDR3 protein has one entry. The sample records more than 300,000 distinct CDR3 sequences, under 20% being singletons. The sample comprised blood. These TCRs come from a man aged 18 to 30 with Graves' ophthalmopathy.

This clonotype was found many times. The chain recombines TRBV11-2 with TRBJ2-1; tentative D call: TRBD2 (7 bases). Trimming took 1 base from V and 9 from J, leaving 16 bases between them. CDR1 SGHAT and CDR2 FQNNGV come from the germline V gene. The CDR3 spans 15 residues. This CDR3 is CASSLVGGAAGEQFF. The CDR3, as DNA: TGTGCCAGCAGCTTAGTTGGGGGGGCAGCAGGTGAGCAGTTCTTC.

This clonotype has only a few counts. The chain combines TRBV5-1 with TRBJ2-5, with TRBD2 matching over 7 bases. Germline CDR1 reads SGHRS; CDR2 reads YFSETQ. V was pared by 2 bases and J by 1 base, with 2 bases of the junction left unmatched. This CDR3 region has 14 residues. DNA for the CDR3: TGCGCCAGCAGCTTTAGCGGGCCCCAAGAGACCCAGTACTTC. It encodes CASSFSGPQETQYF.

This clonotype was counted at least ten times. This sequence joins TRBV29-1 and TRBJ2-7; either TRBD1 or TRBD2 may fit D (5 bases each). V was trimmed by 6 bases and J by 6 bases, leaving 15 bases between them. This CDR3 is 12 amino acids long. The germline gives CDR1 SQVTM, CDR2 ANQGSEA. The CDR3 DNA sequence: TGCAGCGTCGAGGGGTCATTTCGCGAGCAGTACTTC. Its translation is CSVEGSFREQYF.

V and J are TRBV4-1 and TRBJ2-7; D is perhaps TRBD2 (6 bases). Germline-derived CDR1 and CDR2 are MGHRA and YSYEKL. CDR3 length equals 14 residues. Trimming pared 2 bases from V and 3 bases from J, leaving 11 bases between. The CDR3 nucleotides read TGCGCCAGCAGCCAATTTCCGGGGGTCTACGAGCAGTACTTC. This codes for CASSQFPGVYEQYF.

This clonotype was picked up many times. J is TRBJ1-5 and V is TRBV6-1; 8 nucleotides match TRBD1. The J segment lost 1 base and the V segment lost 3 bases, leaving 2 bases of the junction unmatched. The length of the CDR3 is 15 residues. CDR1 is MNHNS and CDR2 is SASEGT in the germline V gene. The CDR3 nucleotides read TGTGCCAGCAGTGACCGACAGGGGAGCAATCAGCCCCAGCATTTT. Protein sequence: CASSDRQGSNQPQHF.